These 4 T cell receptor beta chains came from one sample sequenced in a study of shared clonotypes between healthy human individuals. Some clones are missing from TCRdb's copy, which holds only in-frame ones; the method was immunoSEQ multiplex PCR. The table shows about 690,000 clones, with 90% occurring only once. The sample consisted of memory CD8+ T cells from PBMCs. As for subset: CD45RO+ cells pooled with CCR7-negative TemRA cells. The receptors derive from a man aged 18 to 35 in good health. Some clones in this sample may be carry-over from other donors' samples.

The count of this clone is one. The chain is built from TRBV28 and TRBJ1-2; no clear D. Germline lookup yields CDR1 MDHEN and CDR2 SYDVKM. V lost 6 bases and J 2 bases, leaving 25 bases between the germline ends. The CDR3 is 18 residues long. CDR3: CASSPALRSDSRNYGYTF. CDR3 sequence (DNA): TGTGCCAGCAGCCCAGCCCTTAGGTCAGATTCTCGGAACTATGGCTACACCTTC.

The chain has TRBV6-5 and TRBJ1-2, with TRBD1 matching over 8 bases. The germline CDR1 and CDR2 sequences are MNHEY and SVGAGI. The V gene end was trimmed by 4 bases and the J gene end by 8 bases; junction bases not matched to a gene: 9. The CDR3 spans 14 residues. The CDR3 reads CASSFLRGLGGYTF. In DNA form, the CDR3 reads TGTGCCAGCAGTTTCCTCAGGGGGCTCGGAGGCTACACCTTC.

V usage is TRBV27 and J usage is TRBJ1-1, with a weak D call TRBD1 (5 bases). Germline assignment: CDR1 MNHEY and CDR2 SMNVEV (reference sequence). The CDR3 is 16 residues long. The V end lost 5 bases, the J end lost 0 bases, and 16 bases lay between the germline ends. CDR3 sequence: CASSPPGPNLNTEAFF. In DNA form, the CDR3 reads TGTGCCAGCAGTCCACCGGGACCTAACTTGAACACTGAAGCTTTCTTT.

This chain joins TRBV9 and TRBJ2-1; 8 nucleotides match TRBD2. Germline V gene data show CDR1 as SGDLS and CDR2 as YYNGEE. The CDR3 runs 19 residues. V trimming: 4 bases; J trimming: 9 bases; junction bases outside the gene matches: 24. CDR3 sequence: CASSQPRTNLPGGRSEQFF. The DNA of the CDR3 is TGTGCCAGCAGCCAGCCCCGGACCAATCTCCCGGGAGGGCGGAGTGAGCAGTTCTTC.